The source of this T cell receptor beta chain is a study of cytomegalovirus exposure and HLA in healthy donors. Study context: Earlier, 117 million unique TCR beta sequences were recovered from approximately 200 million T cells by an analysis.

Primers included in the PCR were 60 Vbeta and 13 Jbeta primers. The method was immunoSEQ multiplex PCR; TCRdb's version includes in-frame clones alone and lacks a portion of them. With tens of thousands of clones in the sample, the ten largest clones hold approximately 1.1%. Study-wide findings and caveats: Most TCR sequences showed up rarely, but some public TCRs showed up in many donors.

As regards this clone: Its matching antigen is unknown.

V lost 1 base to trimming and J lost 8 bases; unmatched junction nucleotides: 7. Germline V CDR1 and CDR2: LNHNV, YYDKDF (reference sequence). The CDR3 covers 15 residues. Sequenced input: PBMCs. This chain uses TRBV15 with TRBJ2-1; 8 bases are a match to TRBD1. The sequence came from a woman aged 40 to 55 in good health and CMV-seronegative. The CDR3 DNA sequence: TGTGCCACCAGCAGAGGGGGGACAGGAGGCGATGAGCAGTTCTTC. Its protein product is CATSRGGTGGDEQFF.